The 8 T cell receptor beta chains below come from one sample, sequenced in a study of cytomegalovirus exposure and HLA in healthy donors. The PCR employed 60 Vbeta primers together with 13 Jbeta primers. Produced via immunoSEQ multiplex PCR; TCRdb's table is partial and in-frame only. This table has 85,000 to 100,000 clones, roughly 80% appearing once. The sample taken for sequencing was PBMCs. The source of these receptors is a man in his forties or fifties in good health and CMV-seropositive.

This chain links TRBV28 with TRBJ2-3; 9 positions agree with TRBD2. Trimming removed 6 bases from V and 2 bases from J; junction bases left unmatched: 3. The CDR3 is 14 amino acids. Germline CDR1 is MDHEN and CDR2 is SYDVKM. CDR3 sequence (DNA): TGTGCCAGCAGGAGCGGGGGGCACACAGATACGCAGTATTTT. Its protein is CASRSGGHTDTQYF.

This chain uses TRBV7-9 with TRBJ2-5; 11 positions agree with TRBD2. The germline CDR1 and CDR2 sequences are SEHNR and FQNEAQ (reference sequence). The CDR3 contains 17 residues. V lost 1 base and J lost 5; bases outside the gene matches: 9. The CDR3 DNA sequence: TGTGCCAGCAGCTTAGGACTAGCGGGGTTGGATGGGGAGACCCAGTACTTC. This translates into CASSLGLAGLDGETQYF.

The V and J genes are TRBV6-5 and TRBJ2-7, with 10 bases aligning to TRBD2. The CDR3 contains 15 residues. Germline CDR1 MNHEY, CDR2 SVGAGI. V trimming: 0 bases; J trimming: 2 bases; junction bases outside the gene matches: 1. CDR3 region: CASSYSSGGAYEQYF. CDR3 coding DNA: TGTGCCAGCAGTTACTCCAGCGGGGGGGCCTACGAGCAGTACTTC.

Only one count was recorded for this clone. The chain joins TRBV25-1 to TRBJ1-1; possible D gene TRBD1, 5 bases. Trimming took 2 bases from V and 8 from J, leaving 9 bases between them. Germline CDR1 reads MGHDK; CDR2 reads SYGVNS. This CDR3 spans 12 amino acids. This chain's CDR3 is CASSERGKEAFF. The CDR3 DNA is TGTGCCAGCAGTGAACGGGGGAAAGAAGCTTTCTTT.

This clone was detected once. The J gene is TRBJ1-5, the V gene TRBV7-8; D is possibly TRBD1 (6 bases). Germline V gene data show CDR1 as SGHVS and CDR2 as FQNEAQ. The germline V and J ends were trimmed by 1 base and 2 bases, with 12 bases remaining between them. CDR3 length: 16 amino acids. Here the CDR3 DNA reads TGTGCCAGCAGCTTAGTAATGGGGGCGGGCAATCAGCCCCAGCATTTT. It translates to CASSLVMGAGNQPQHF.

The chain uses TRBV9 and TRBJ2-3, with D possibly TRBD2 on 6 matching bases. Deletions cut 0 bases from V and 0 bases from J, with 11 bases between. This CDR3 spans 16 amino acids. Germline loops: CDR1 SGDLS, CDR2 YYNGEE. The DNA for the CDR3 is TGTGCCAGCAGCGTAGGGGCAGGGACTAGCACAGATACGCAGTATTTT. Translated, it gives CASSVGAGTSTDTQYF.

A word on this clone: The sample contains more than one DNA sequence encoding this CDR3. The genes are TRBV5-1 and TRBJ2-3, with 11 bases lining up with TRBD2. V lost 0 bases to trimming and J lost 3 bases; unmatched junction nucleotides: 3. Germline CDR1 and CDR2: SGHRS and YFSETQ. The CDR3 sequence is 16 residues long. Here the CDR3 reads CASSLGLAGGTDTQYF. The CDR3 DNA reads TGCGCCAGCAGCTTGGGGCTAGCGGGGGGTACAGATACGCAGTATTTT.

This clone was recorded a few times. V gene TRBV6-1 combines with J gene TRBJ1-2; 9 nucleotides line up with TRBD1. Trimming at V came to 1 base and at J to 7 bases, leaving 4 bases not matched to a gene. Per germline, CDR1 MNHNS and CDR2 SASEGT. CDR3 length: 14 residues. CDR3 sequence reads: CASSEGQGVGGYTF. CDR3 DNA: TGTGCCAGCAGTGAAGGACAGGGGGTCGGTGGCTACACCTTC.